This paragraph reports one T cell receptor (beta chain). The antigen remains unidentified. Time point indicated: week 23, last vaccination. The study gave 300 ug of mutant IDH1 20-mer peptide per vaccine dose, with topical imiquimod. Data came from immunoSEQ multiplex PCR; TCRdb stores just in-frame clones and leaves some out. The sample carries about 77,000 clones, approximately 85% recorded once. These data are taken from a study of a mutant IDH1 vaccine in newly diagnosed glioma. Overall study: Treatment recipients were around 62% male and about 40% female, and their mean age was approximately 43 years. Patients got radiotherapy, temozolomide, or both beforehand, and most got both.

The germline gives CDR1 SGDLS, CDR2 YYNGEE. The CDR3 consists of 17 residues. The V gene lost 3 bases and the J gene lost 6 bases, with 19 bases spanning the gap. This sequence was found in a woman in her forties or fifties with glioma. This sample comprised PBMCs, obtained from a glioma patient whose treatment included an IDH1 peptide vaccine. V usage is TRBV9 and J usage is TRBJ1-6; possible D gene TRBD1, 6 bases. CDR3 DNA sequence: TGTGCCAGCAGCGCGCCGGGGGCCGCCGTTCCTAATTCACCCCTCCACTTT. Translated: CASSAPGAAVPNSPLHF.